This T cell receptor beta chain was identified in a study of blood T cell repertoires in COVID-19. Whole-study context: The origin of the acute and convalescent COVID-19 samples was the United States, Italy and Spain. Nucleic acid was either cDNA or gDNA, and it came from T cells, B-cell-depleted T cells, or PBMCs.

Original methodology: Scientists estimated how many nucleated cells there were by amplifying reference gene primers. TCRdb's table, derived via immunoSEQ multiplex PCR, lists solely in-frame clones and lacks some. V and J calls and clone size are given by that table; D and trimming were obtained from the DNA. The profile shows around 99,000 clones, 79% of them singletons. Trimming removed 4 bases from V and 4 bases from J, with 10 bases in between. CDR3 length: 13 amino acids. Looked up from germline, CDR1 is SGHRS and CDR2 is YFSETQ. The sample comprised peripheral blood. This TCR was sampled from a woman aged 80 or over with active or convalescent COVID-19. The chain joins TRBV5-1 to TRBJ2-3; unclear D gene. The CDR3: CASSDLGPDTQYF. As DNA, the CDR3 is TGCGCCAGCAGCGATCTAGGCCCAGATACGCAGTATTTT.